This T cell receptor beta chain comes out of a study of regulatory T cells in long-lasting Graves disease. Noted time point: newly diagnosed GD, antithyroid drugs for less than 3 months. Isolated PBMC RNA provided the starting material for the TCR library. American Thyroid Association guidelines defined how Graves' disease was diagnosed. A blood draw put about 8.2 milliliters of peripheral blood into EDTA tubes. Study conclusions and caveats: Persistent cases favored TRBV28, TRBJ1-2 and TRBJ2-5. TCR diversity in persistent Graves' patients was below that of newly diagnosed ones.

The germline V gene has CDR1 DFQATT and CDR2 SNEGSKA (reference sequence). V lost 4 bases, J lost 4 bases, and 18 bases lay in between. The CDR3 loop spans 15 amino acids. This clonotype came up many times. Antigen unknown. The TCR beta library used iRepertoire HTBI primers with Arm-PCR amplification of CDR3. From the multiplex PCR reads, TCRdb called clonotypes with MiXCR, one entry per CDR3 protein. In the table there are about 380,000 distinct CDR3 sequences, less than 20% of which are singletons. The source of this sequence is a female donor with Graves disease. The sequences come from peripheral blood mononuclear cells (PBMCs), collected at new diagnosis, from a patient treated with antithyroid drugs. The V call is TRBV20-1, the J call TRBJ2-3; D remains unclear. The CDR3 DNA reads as TGCAGTGCTACGCCGCCTGTAGATTCGTCAGATACGCAGTATTTT. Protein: CSATPPVDSSDTQYF.